Listed here are 21 T cell receptor beta chains from one sample, sequenced in a study of T cells in localized non-small cell lung cancer. Profiled with immunoSEQ multiplex PCR; TCRdb holds only in-frame clones, not every one. Altogether tens of thousands of clones are present, 88% being singletons, with the ten largest covering roughly 20%. The sample was PBMCs, taken before any cancer treatment. These receptors originate from a man between 40 and 70 years old with stage II squamous cell lung carcinoma.

Written as DNA, the CDR3 is TGTGCCAGCAGTTTACTAGGGGGACAAGAGACCCAGTACTTC. It specifies CASSLLGGQETQYF. The chain joins TRBV6-5 to TRBJ2-5; D is perhaps TRBD1 (6 bases). V was cut by 4 bases and J by 2 bases, with 11 bases left in between. Looked up from germline, CDR1 is MNHEY and CDR2 is SVGAGI. The CDR3 extends over 14 amino acids.

The V gene is TRBV5-1, the J gene TRBJ2-5; TRBD2 agrees at 7 bases. Per germline, CDR1 SGHRS and CDR2 YFSETQ. The length of the CDR3 is 14 residues. The V and J ends lost 0 bases and 1 base, in that order; junction bases with no gene match: 0. CDR3 nucleotides: TGCGCCAGCAGCTTGGGGGAGGGCCAAGAGACCCAGTACTTC. It translates to CASSLGEGQETQYF. The full variable domain, in which reference TRBV5-1 and TRBJ2-5 provide the parts outside the CDR3, is KAGVTQTPRYLIKTRGQQVTLSCSPISGHRSVSWYQQTPGQGLQFLFEYFSETQRNKGNFPGRFSGRQFSNSRSEMNVSTLELGDSALYLCASSLGEGQETQYFGPGTRLLVL.

V gene TRBV28 combines with J gene TRBJ2-7; D unresolved. Germline values: CDR1 MDHEN, CDR2 SYDVKM. This CDR3 region has 13 residues. V was trimmed by 7 bases and J by 2 bases, leaving 12 bases between them. CDR3 region: CASKKDGPYEQYF. The CDR3 DNA reads TGTGCCAGCAAGAAGGACGGTCCCTACGAGCAGTACTTC.

The gene calls are TRBV6-1 and TRBJ2-3, with D maybe TRBD1 (6 bases). The germline CDR1 and CDR2 sequences are MNHNS and SASEGT. V lost 2 bases, J lost 9 bases, and 18 bases lay in between. This CDR3 has 15 residues. DNA of the CDR3: TGTGCCAGCAGTGAAAACGGATGGGGGCATAAGACGCAGTATTTT. Residues: CASSENGWGHKTQYF.

This clone showed up just a few times. This chain joins TRBV5-4 and TRBJ1-1, with D unresolved. This CDR3 comprises 13 residues. Trimming took 4 bases from V and 3 from J, leaving 10 bases between them. The V gene's germline CDR1 is SGHNT and CDR2 YYREEE (reference sequence). The CDR3 region is CASSPIGDTEAFF. In DNA form, the CDR3 reads TGTGCCAGCAGCCCGATTGGGGACACTGAAGCTTTCTTT.

V gene TRBV4-1 combines with J gene TRBJ2-2; D unclear. V was shortened by 0 bases and J by 7 bases, with 3 bases between the two germline ends. The CDR3 runs to 12 residues. Germline V gene data show CDR1 as MGHRA and CDR2 as YSYEKL. In DNA, the CDR3 is TGCGCCAGCAGCCAAGACCTCGGGGAGCTGTTTTTT. This codes for CASSQDLGELFF.

This sequence joins TRBV6-5 and TRBJ2-5; D is undetermined. Trimming pared 5 bases from V and 7 bases from J, leaving 14 bases between. The CDR3 consists of 13 residues. CDR1 is MNHEY, CDR2 SVGAGI, per germline. Here the CDR3 DNA reads TGTGCCAGCAGTCGCAAACCGAAGGGGACCCAGTACTTC. Translating gives CASSRKPKGTQYF.

The rearrangement uses TRBV25-1 and TRBJ1-4; no definite D call. The V end lost 4 bases, the J end lost 6 bases, and 12 bases lay between the germline ends. The germline V gene has CDR1 MGHDK and CDR2 SYGVNS. The CDR3 is 14 residues long. This chain's CDR3 is CASSANEGYEKLFF. CDR3 sequence (DNA): TGTGCCAGCAGTGCGAACGAAGGGTATGAAAAACTGTTTTTT.

This sequence joins TRBV5-1 and TRBJ1-2; the D gene is possibly TRBD1 (5 bases). The germline V gene encodes CDR1 SGHRS and CDR2 YFSETQ. The CDR3 spans 13 residues. Trimming took off 4 bases at V and 8 bases at J, with 15 bases between the two ends. CDR3 protein: CASSGGAPGGYTF. The CDR3 DNA reads as TGCGCCAGCAGCGGCGGGGCCCCAGGAGGCTACACCTTC.

This clone was detected once. The gene calls are TRBV2 and TRBJ1-2; D possibly corresponds to TRBD1 (5 bases). Trimming removed 11 bases at V and 8 bases at J, with 21 bases between. The CDR3 runs 13 residues. Germline V gives CDR1 SNHLY, CDR2 FYNNEI. The CDR3 nucleotides are TGTGCCTCAGACGGGCGGGGGTTTGTCGGCTACACCTTC. This sequence encodes CASDGRGFVGYTF.

The V call is TRBV4-3, the J call TRBJ2-2; D call uncertain. The germline CDR1 and CDR2 sequences are LGHNA and YSLEER. V was clipped by 6 bases and J by 1 base, with 18 bases between them. There are 17 residues in the CDR3. The CDR3 reads CASSLSPAIGNTGELFF. The CDR3 nucleotides read TGCGCCAGCAGTCTCAGTCCGGCGATAGGGAACACCGGGGAGCTGTTTTTT.

This rearrangement joins TRBV4-3 to TRBJ1-5; D not certain. Germline values: CDR1 LGHNA, CDR2 YSLEER. This CDR3 has 13 amino acids. Trimming stripped 4 bases from V and 4 bases from J, with 8 bases between. This CDR3 reads CASSLSINQPQHF. The CDR3 DNA follows: TGCGCCAGCAGCCTCTCCATTAATCAGCCCCAGCATTTT.

The chain combines TRBV4-1 with TRBJ2-5, with 8 bases that match TRBD2. Germline CDR1 MGHRA, CDR2 YSYEKL. CDR3 length equals 19 residues. The V segment lost 1 base and the J segment 3 bases; nucleotides outside the gene matches: 16. The CDR3 bases are TGCGCCAGCAGCCAAGGGGTAGGAAGCGGGGGCGAAATTGAAGAGACCCAGTACTTC. Its translation is CASSQGVGSGGEIEETQYF.

The chain combines TRBV2 with TRBJ2-5, with D tentatively TRBD1 or TRBD2 (5 bases each). The V gene's germline CDR1 is SNHLY and CDR2 FYNNEI. Trimming left V 5 bases short and J 1 base short, with 11 bases between. The CDR3 sequence is 14 residues long. CDR3 loop: CASSPRDGQETQYF. CDR3 nucleotide sequence: TGTGCCAGCAGTCCTCGGGACGGCCAAGAGACCCAGTACTTC.

This sequence joins TRBV30 and TRBJ2-5; no reliable D call. V was cut by 1 base and J by 3 bases, with 6 bases left in between. This CDR3 is 12 amino acids long. In germline, CDR1 is GTSNPN, CDR2 SVGIG (reference sequence). The CDR3 sequence is CAWSEEEETQYF. The CDR3 DNA reads as TGTGCCTGGAGTGAGGAAGAAGAGACCCAGTACTTC. Full variable domain (rest looked up from reference TRBV30 and TRBJ2-5): SQTIHQWPATLVQPVGSPLSLECTVEGTSNPNLYWYRQAAGRGLQLLFYSVGIGQISSEVPQNLSASRPQDRQFILSSKKLLLSDSGFYLCAWSEEEETQYFGPGTRLLVL.

The V gene is TRBV19, the J gene TRBJ1-1; D is perhaps TRBD1 (6 bases). The V gene lost 7 bases and the J gene lost 4 bases, with 19 bases spanning the gap. CDR3 length: 15 residues. Per the germline V gene, CDR1 is LNHDA and CDR2 is SQIVND (reference sequence). The DNA for the CDR3 is TGTGCCAGTAACGGACTGATAGGGGGGCCCACTGAAGCTTTCTTT. Translated: CASNGLIGGPTEAFF.

The chain couples TRBV7-9 to TRBJ2-1, with D perhaps given as TRBD1 or TRBD2 (5 bases each). The CDR3 is 13 residues long. Per germline, CDR1 SEHNR and CDR2 FQNEAQ (reference sequence). The CDR3 spells CATRDGHYNEQFF. CDR3 DNA sequence: TGTGCGACCAGGGACGGCCACTACAATGAGCAGTTCTTC. The full variable domain, in which reference TRBV7-9 and TRBJ2-1 provide the parts outside the CDR3, is DTGVSQNPRHKITKRGQNVTFRCDPISEHNRLYWYRQTLGQGPEFLTYFQNEAQLEKSRLLSDRFSAERPKGSFSTLEIQRTEQGDSAMYLCATRDGHYNEQFFGPGTRLTVL.

This clone showed up just a few times. This rearrangement joins TRBV11-1 to TRBJ1-1; the match to TRBD1 covers 7 bases. Trimming cost V 5 bases and J 1 base; bases outside gene matches: 7. CDR1 SGHAT and CDR2 FQDESV come from the germline V gene (reference sequence). This CDR3 contains 15 residues. CDR3 bases: TGTGCCAGCAGCCCACATAGGACAGGGAACACTGAAGCTTTCTTT. It specifies CASSPHRTGNTEAFF.

As to this clone: The sample carries other DNA sequences with the same CDR3. The V call is TRBV6-5, the J call TRBJ2-7, with TRBD1 matching over 7 bases. CDR1 is MNHEY and CDR2 is SVGAGI in the germline V gene. V was clipped by 0 bases and J by 3 bases; unmatched bases: 2. The CDR3 spans 14 residues. CDR3 nucleotide sequence: TGTGCCAGCAGTTACTCTCCAGGGGGCTACGAGCAGTACTTC. Protein sequence: CASSYSPGGYEQYF.

V usage is TRBV28 and J usage is TRBJ2-3, with 8 bases lining up with TRBD1. CDR1 is MDHEN and CDR2 is SYDVKM in the germline V gene. V was clipped by 5 bases and J by 4 bases; unmatched bases: 11. The CDR3 covers 16 residues. The CDR3: CASSLSIRQGPDTQYF. The CDR3 DNA follows: TGTGCCAGCAGTCTCTCAATCAGACAGGGGCCAGATACGCAGTATTTT. Together with reference TRBV28 and TRBJ2-3, the CDR3 gives the full variable domain: DVKVTQSSRYLVKRTGEKVFLECVQDMDHENMFWYRQDPGLGLRLIYFSYDVKMKEKGDIPEGYSVSREKKERFSLILESASTNQTSMYLCASSLSIRQGPDTQYFGPGTRLTVL.

V and J are TRBV19 and TRBJ1-2, with a weak D call TRBD1 (6 bases). Trimming cost V 4 bases and J 0 bases, with 9 bases left between them. The CDR3 extends over 14 amino acids. The V gene's germline CDR1 is LNHDA and CDR2 SQIVND (reference sequence). CDR3 nucleotide sequence: TGTGCCAGTAGTACCTGGACAGCTAACTATGGCTACACCTTC. Its protein is CASSTWTANYGYTF.